A selection of T cell receptor beta chains follows, all from one sample in a study of shared clonotypes between healthy human individuals. This table comes from immunoSEQ multiplex PCR, and its TCRdb copy is limited to in-frame clones, with some not included. The data show millions of clones, more than 85% seen once. The sample comprised naive CD8+ T cells from PBMCs. These receptors were taken from a man in his late teens or twenties in good health. Some clones in this sample may be carry-over from other donors' samples. The CDR3 runs from the conserved cysteine through the conserved F or W. The D gene is left open where the match is weak. Clone size is shown for a subset of rows, as once, few, many or a class of expanded clone.

size: -
D: -
V: TRBV6-1
J: TRBJ2-1
DNA: TGTGCCAGCAGTGAAGTGGTTAGCTCCTACAATGAGCAGTTCTTC
CDR3: CASSEVVSSYNEQFF

size: -
D: -
V: TRBV9
J: TRBJ2-4
DNA: TGTGCCAGCAGCGTAGGCGACGGAGCCAAAAACATTCAGTACTTC
CDR3: CASSVGDGAKNIQYF

size: -
D: -
V: TRBV7-9
J: TRBJ1-4
DNA: TGTGCCTCGACTGCAGGGTCCTTTCCTGAAAAACTGTTTTTT
CDR3: CASTAGSFPEKLFF

size: -
D: -
V: TRBV7-6
J: TRBJ2-5
DNA: TGTGCCAGCAGCTTAGTAGGTAGCGGCCAAGAGACCCAGTACTTC
CDR3: CASSLVGSGQETQYF

size: -
D: TRBD1
V: TRBV28
J: TRBJ2-7
DNA: TGTGCCAGCAGGACACCCGCGGACAGGAGCAACTTGAGGGAGCAGTACTTC
CDR3: CASRTPADRSNLREQYF

size: -
D: TRBD1
V: TRBV13
J: TRBJ1-2
DNA: TGTGCCAGCAGCTTAGGGGGACAGGGAGGTAACTATGGCTACACCTTC
CDR3: CASSLGGQGGNYGYTF

size: -
D: TRBD1
V: TRBV14
J: TRBJ1-1
DNA: TGTGCCAGCAGCCTTAGACAGGGTGTGTACACTGAAGCTTTCTTT
CDR3: CASSLRQGVYTEAFF

size: -
D: TRBD2
V: TRBV28
J: TRBJ2-2
DNA: TGTGCCATTAGACTAGCGGGAACCGGGGAGCTGTTTTTT
CDR3: CAIRLAGTGELFF

size: -
D: TRBD1
V: TRBV28
J: TRBJ1-5
DNA: TGTGCCAGCAGTTGGGGCCCGGGACAGTCTATAGGTCAGCCCCAGCATTTT
CDR3: CASSWGPGQSIGQPQHF

size: few
D: -
V: TRBV4-3
J: TRBJ1-1
DNA: TGCGCCAGCAGCTACACTGCGGGTGGCACTGAAGCTTTCTTT
CDR3: CASSYTAGGTEAFF

size: -
D: -
V: TRBV4-1
J: TRBJ2-1
DNA: TGCGCCAGCAGCCAAGATGCCACTTACAATGAGCAGTTCTTC
CDR3: CASSQDATYNEQFF

size: -
D: TRBD2
V: TRBV7-6
J: TRBJ2-1
DNA: TGTGCCAGCAGCTTTCTAGCGGGAGACTACAATGAGCAGTTCTTC
CDR3: CASSFLAGDYNEQFF

size: -
D: TRBD1
V: TRBV29-1
J: TRBJ2-7
DNA: TGCAGCGTTAGGACAGGGGGGAACTCCTACGAGCAGTACTTC
CDR3: CSVRTGGNSYEQYF

size: -
D: -
V: TRBV5-6
J: TRBJ1-1
DNA: TGTGCCAGCAGCTTGAGACGAAAAAACACTGAAGCTTTCTTT
CDR3: CASSLRRKNTEAFF

size: -
D: -
V: TRBV19
J: TRBJ2-3
DNA: TGTGCCAGTAGTACCCGAGGCGTATGGACAGATACGCAGTATTTT
CDR3: CASSTRGVWTDTQYF

size: once
D: -
V: TRBV6-5
J: TRBJ2-7
DNA: TGTGCCAGCAGTTACTCAAGCAGCTCCTACGAGCAGTACTTC
CDR3: CASSYSSSSYEQYF

size: -
D: TRBD2
V: TRBV6-5
J: TRBJ2-2
DNA: TGTGCCAGCAGTTACTCTAGCGGGGGCGAGGCCGGGGAGCTGTTTTTT
CDR3: CASSYSSGGEAGELFF

size: -
D: TRBD2
V: TRBV27
J: TRBJ2-3
DNA: TGTGCCATATCCGGGAGGTCCGGCACAGATACGCAGTATTTT
CDR3: CAISGRSGTDTQYF

size: -
D: -
V: TRBV28
J: TRBJ2-3
DNA: TGTGCCAGCAGCCCCCTCGGAGACCGCACAGATACGCAGTATTTT
CDR3: CASSPLGDRTDTQYF

size: -
D: -
V: TRBV11-2
J: TRBJ2-7
DNA: TGTGCCAGCAGCCACCATCTCGGTGTCGGGTCCTACGAGCAGTACTTC
CDR3: CASSHHLGVGSYEQYF

size: -
D: TRBD1
V: TRBV5-5
J: TRBJ1-2
DNA: TGTGCCAGCAGCCATATTTCAGGGGGAGAGGGCTATGGCTACACCTTC
CDR3: CASSHISGGEGYGYTF

size: -
D: -
V: TRBV4-1
J: TRBJ2-5
DNA: TGCGCCAGCAGCCACGATTCGGACAGCCAAGAGACCCAGTACTTC
CDR3: CASSHDSDSQETQYF

size: -
D: -
V: TRBV2
J: TRBJ2-2
DNA: TGTGCCAGCAGTGGAGGGGTTGGGGCCGGGGAGCTGTTTTTT
CDR3: CASSGGVGAGELFF